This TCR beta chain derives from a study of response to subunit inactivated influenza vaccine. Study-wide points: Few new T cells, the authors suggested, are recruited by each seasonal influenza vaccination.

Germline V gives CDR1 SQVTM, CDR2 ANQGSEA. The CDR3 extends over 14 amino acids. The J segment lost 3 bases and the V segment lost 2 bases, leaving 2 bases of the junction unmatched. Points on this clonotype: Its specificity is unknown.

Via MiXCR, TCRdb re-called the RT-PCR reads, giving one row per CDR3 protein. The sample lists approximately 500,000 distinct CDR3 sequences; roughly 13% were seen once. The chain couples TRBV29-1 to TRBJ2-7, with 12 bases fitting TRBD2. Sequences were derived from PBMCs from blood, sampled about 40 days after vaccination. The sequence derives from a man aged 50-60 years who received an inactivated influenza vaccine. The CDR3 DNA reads TGCAGCGTTGAACTAGCGGGAGGGAGCTACGAGCAGTACTTC. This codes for CSVELAGGSYEQYF.